The 14 T cell receptor beta chains presented below share a single source sample, sequenced in a study of somatic mutations in cytotoxic T cells in rheumatoid arthritis. Generated by immunoSEQ multiplex PCR, the TCRdb table keeps only in-frame clones and is missing some. The profile shows 21,000 or so clones, roughly 80% of them singletons. Sequenced: CD8+ T cells sorted from blood. These receptors came from an adult with rheumatoid arthritis.

The chain links TRBV7-8 to TRBJ2-5; a weak D match, TRBD2 (6 bases). The length of the CDR3 is 16 residues. V was trimmed by 3 bases and J by 3 bases, leaving 17 bases between them. Germline CDR1 reads SGHVS; CDR2 reads FQNEAQ. This CDR3 is CASSFLPAGPKETQYF. In nucleotides, the CDR3 is TGTGCCAGCAGCTTTCTGCCGGCGGGGCCCAAAGAGACCCAGTACTTC.

V usage is TRBV27 and J usage is TRBJ2-1; either TRBD1 or TRBD2 may supply D (7 bases each). Germline values: CDR1 MNHEY, CDR2 SMNVEV (reference sequence). The CDR3 is made up of 14 amino acids. V lost 5 bases to trimming and J lost 4 bases, with 12 bases between them. The CDR3 loop is CASSRRGGYNEQFF. CDR3 DNA: TGTGCCAGCAGTCGCAGGGGGGGTTACAATGAGCAGTTCTTC.

The rearrangement uses TRBV6-6 and TRBJ2-3; 8 nucleotides agree with TRBD2. V gave up 2 bases and J gave up 4 bases; unmatched junction bases: 2. Looked up from germline, CDR1 is MNHNY and CDR2 is SVGAGI (reference sequence). This CDR3 region has 14 residues. This CDR3 reads CASSYTGGPDTQYF. The CDR3 region has the DNA TGTGCCAGCAGTTACACGGGGGGGCCAGATACGCAGTATTTT.

J is TRBJ2-3 and V is TRBV2; 7 nucleotides match TRBD2. V gave up 10 bases and J gave up 0 bases; unmatched junction bases: 13. The CDR3 is 16 residues long. Germline CDR1 SNHLY, CDR2 FYNNEI. CDR3 in amino acids: CATEKEAGVSTDTQYF. The CDR3 DNA reads as TGTGCCACCGAGAAGGAGGCGGGGGTAAGCACAGATACGCAGTATTTT.

The chain is built from TRBV11-2 and TRBJ2-1; D gene uncertain. Trimming pared 4 bases from V and 2 bases from J, leaving 12 bases between. In germline, CDR1 is SGHAT, CDR2 FQNNGV. CDR3 length: 15 amino acids. The CDR3 DNA reads as TGTGCCAGCAGCTCCGAATGGGTCCCCTACAATGAGCAGTTCTTC. It codes for CASSSEWVPYNEQFF.

This CDR3 is CASSEALGNTEAFF. DNA for the CDR3: TGTGCCAGCAGTGAAGCGCTGGGGAACACTGAAGCTTTCTTT. The J gene is TRBJ1-1, the V gene TRBV6-1; D not certain. Trimming cost V 0 bases and J 1 base, with 6 bases left between them. The CDR3 consists of 14 residues. Germline V gives CDR1 MNHNS, CDR2 SASEGT.

V and J are TRBV11-2 and TRBJ2-1; 9 bases map to TRBD1. The V gene end was trimmed by 2 bases and the J gene end by 4 bases; junction bases not matched to a gene: 6. Germline V CDR1 and CDR2: SGHAT, FQNNGV. CDR3 length: 16 residues. The CDR3 loop is CASSLLGTGSYNEQFF. CDR3 coding DNA: TGTGCCAGCAGCTTATTAGGGACAGGGTCTTACAATGAGCAGTTCTTC.

CDR3 DNA sequence: TGTGCCAGCAGTTTAGAACAGGGCAGGAAAGGCTACACCTTC. Translated, it gives CASSLEQGRKGYTF. The chain combines TRBV28 with TRBJ1-2, with a possible D match to TRBD1 (6 bases). From germline, CDR1 is MDHEN and CDR2 SYDVKM. The CDR3 has 14 amino acids. Between the trimmed V and J ends, which lost 2 bases and 8 bases, there was a span of 15 bases.

The chain has TRBV4-3 and TRBJ2-6; D ambiguous. V lost 1 base to trimming and J lost 0 bases, with 7 bases between them. Germline V gene lookup returns CDR1 LGHNA and CDR2 YSLEER. There are 16 residues in the CDR3. The CDR3 DNA reads as TGCGCCAGCAGCCAAGCCTTCAGCTCTGGGGCCAACGTCCTGACTTTC. Translation gives CASSQAFSSGANVLTF.

This clone was seen only once. The gene calls are TRBV6-9 and TRBJ1-3; no reliable D call. CDR1 and CDR2 (germline): MNHGY, SVAAGI. The CDR3 consists of 15 residues. With 2 bases removed from V and 2 bases from J, the gap between germline ends came to 10 bases. The CDR3 nucleotides read TGTGCCAGCAGTTATAGTCCAGCGGCTGGAAACACCATATATTTT. Its protein product is CASSYSPAAGNTIYF.

This clone has only a few counts. The gene calls are TRBV7-9 and TRBJ2-7, with D possibly TRBD2 on 6 matching bases. CDR3 size: 13 residues. The germline CDR1 and CDR2 sequences are SEHNR and FQNEAQ (reference sequence). With 6 bases removed from V and 3 bases from J, the gap between germline ends came to 12 bases. The CDR3 is CASRPEGNYEQYF. In nucleotides, the CDR3 is TGTGCCAGCAGACCGGAGGGGAACTACGAGCAGTACTTC.

This clone appeared a few times. The chain uses TRBV11-1 and TRBJ1-2; TRBD1 agrees at 7 bases. Unmatched junction bases numbered 12, after V lost 5 bases and J lost 3 bases. This CDR3 contains 16 residues. Germline V CDR1 and CDR2: SGHAT, FQDESV (reference sequence). CDR3 bases: TGTGCCAGCAGCAACCGGCCGGGACAGCTCGACTATGGCTACACCTTC. Encoded protein: CASSNRPGQLDYGYTF.

This chain links TRBV4-3 with TRBJ2-6; no definite D call. The CDR3 runs 16 residues. Trimming stripped 0 bases from V and 0 bases from J, with 6 bases between. Germline V lookup: CDR1 LGHNA, CDR2 YSLEER. CDR3 bases: TGCGCCAGCAGCCAAGATTCGAGCTCTGGGGCCAACGTCCTGACTTTC. Its protein is CASSQDSSSGANVLTF.

The chain carries TRBV5-1 and TRBJ1-1; D perhaps matches TRBD1 (5 bases). From germline, CDR1 is SGHRS and CDR2 YFSETQ. V was pared by 0 bases and J by 0 bases, with 12 bases between. The CDR3 runs to 16 residues. The CDR3 region is CASSLVGQLMNTEAFF. For the CDR3, the DNA is TGCGCCAGCAGCTTGGTGGGGCAGCTGATGAACACTGAAGCTTTCTTT.